Listed below are T cell receptor beta chains from one sample, sequenced in a study of T cells in Graves' hyperthyroidism and ophthalmopathy. TCRdb used MiXCR to reprocess the multiplex PCR reads, holding one entry per CDR3 protein. The sample has around 530,000 distinct CDR3 sequences, approximately 17% seen once. The sample was blood. These receptors all stem from a woman aged 18-30 years with Graves' ophthalmopathy. The CDR3 runs from the conserved cysteine through the conserved F or W. The order of the fields is V gene, J gene, D gene, clone size, CDR3 DNA, CDR3 protein. A D gene is named only where the DNA matches it firmly. Expanded clones get a size class; other rows say once, few or many, or leave the size out.

v_call: TRBV5-6
j_call: TRBJ2-1
d_call: -
clone_size: many
cdr3_nt: TGTGCCAGCACCGTCTCCAATTACAATGAGCAGTTCTTC
cdr3_aa: CASTVSNYNEQFF

v_call: TRBV30
j_call: TRBJ1-2
d_call: -
clone_size: many
cdr3_nt: TGTGCCTGGGGTGAGGAACAGAACTATGGCTACACCTTC
cdr3_aa: CAWGEEQNYGYTF

v_call: TRBV28
j_call: TRBJ1-4
d_call: -
clone_size: few
cdr3_nt: TGTGCCAGCAGTTCATACAGGGTTTTGGGAACTAATGAAAAACTGTTTTTT
cdr3_aa: CASSSYRVLGTNEKLFF

v_call: TRBV29-1
j_call: TRBJ2-7
d_call: TRBD2
clone_size: many
cdr3_nt: TGCAGCGTTGGAATGAGGACTAGCGGGATCTACGAGCAGTACTTC
cdr3_aa: CSVGMRTSGIYEQYF

v_call: TRBV28
j_call: TRBJ2-7
d_call: -
clone_size: many
cdr3_nt: TGTGCCAGCAGTCCTCCCGAGGGCTTAGCCTACGAGCAGTACTTC
cdr3_aa: CASSPPEGLAYEQYF

v_call: TRBV29-1
j_call: TRBJ1-1
d_call: -
clone_size: -
cdr3_nt: TGCAGCGTGTTGACAGGCCAGGACACTGAAGCTTTCTTT
cdr3_aa: CSVLTGQDTEAFF

v_call: TRBV14
j_call: TRBJ1-1
d_call: -
clone_size: many
cdr3_nt: TGTGCCAGCAGCCAAGAGGTGGCAACAGCTGAAGCTTTCTTT
cdr3_aa: CASSQEVATAEAFF

v_call: TRBV11-3
j_call: TRBJ2-2
d_call: TRBD1
clone_size: few
cdr3_nt: TGTGCCAGCAGCTTAGATCACGAGACAGGGGACACCGGGGAGCTGTTTTTT
cdr3_aa: CASSLDHETGDTGELFF

v_call: TRBV28
j_call: TRBJ2-7
d_call: TRBD2
clone_size: many
cdr3_nt: TGTGCCAGCACCGAGCGGGAGGCCTCCTACGAGCAGTACTTC
cdr3_aa: CASTEREASYEQYF

v_call: TRBV19
j_call: TRBJ1-2
d_call: TRBD1
clone_size: few
cdr3_nt: TGTGCCAGTAGTACCCCGGGACAGGGGAGCTATGGCTACACCTTC
cdr3_aa: CASSTPGQGSYGYTF

v_call: TRBV7-2
j_call: TRBJ2-7
d_call: -
clone_size: many
cdr3_nt: TGTGCCAGCAGCTTAGGGCGAGTGGGAGTCGAGCAGTACTTC
cdr3_aa: CASSLGRVGVEQYF

v_call: TRBV7-9
j_call: TRBJ1-1
d_call: -
clone_size: many
cdr3_nt: TGTGCCAGCAGCTTAAGCAGGGAGAACACTGAAGCTTTCTTT
cdr3_aa: CASSLSRENTEAFF

v_call: TRBV4-3
j_call: TRBJ1-1
d_call: -
clone_size: few
cdr3_nt: TGCGCCAGCAGCCAAGGGATGGCGGGCACTGAAGCTTTCTTT
cdr3_aa: CASSQGMAGTEAFF

v_call: TRBV20-1
j_call: TRBJ1-2
d_call: TRBD1
clone_size: few
cdr3_nt: TGCAGTGCTAGAGACGGGACAGGGAAACTCTATGGCTACACCTTC
cdr3_aa: CSARDGTGKLYGYTF

v_call: TRBV20-1
j_call: TRBJ1-5
d_call: -
clone_size: few
cdr3_nt: TGCAGTGCTAGAGATAAAGAGTATAGCAATCAGCCCCAGCATTTT
cdr3_aa: CSARDKEYSNQPQHF

v_call: TRBV30
j_call: TRBJ1-5
d_call: TRBD1
clone_size: few
cdr3_nt: TGTGCCTGGACCCCCGGACAGGGGCCAGGACAGCCCCAGCATTTT
cdr3_aa: CAWTPGQGPGQPQHF

v_call: TRBV30
j_call: TRBJ1-1
d_call: -
clone_size: many
cdr3_nt: TGTGCCTGGAGCAAGGAATTATCGAACACTGAAGCTTTCTTT
cdr3_aa: CAWSKELSNTEAFF

v_call: TRBV7-9
j_call: TRBJ1-1
d_call: TRBD1
clone_size: many
cdr3_nt: TGTGCCAGCAGCCAGACAGGGACGAACACTGAAGCTTTCTTT
cdr3_aa: CASSQTGTNTEAFF

v_call: TRBV7-9
j_call: TRBJ2-3
d_call: -
clone_size: many
cdr3_nt: TGTGCCAGCAGCTTAGCGTTGTCCACAGATACGCAGTATTTT
cdr3_aa: CASSLALSTDTQYF

v_call: TRBV15
j_call: TRBJ1-1
d_call: -
clone_size: -
cdr3_nt: TGTGCCACCAGCAGACAGAACACTGAAGCTTTCTTT
cdr3_aa: CATSRQNTEAFF

v_call: TRBV19
j_call: TRBJ2-3
d_call: -
clone_size: -
cdr3_nt: TGTGCCAGTAGTATCGACTGGAGAGATACGCAGTATTTT
cdr3_aa: CASSIDWRDTQYF